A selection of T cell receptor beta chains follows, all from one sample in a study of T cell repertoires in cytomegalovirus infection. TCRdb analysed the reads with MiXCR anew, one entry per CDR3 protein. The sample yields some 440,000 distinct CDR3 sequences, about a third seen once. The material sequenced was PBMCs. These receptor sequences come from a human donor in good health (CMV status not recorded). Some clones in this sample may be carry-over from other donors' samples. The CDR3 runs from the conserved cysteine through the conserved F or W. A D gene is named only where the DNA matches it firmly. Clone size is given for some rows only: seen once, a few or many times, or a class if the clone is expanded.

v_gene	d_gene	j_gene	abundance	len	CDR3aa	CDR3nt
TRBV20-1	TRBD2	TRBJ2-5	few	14	CSAGLAGAQETQYF	TGCAGTGCTGGGCTAGCGGGCGCTCAAGAGACCCAGTACTTC
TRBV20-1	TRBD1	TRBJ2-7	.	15	CSASQGQGYPYEQYF	TGCAGTGCTTCGCAAGGACAGGGATATCCCTACGAGCAGTACTTC
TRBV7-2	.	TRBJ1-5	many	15	CASSRRGGDNQPQHF	TGTGCCAGCAGCCGCCGGGGAGGGGACAATCAGCCCCAGCATTTT
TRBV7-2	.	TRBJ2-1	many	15	CASSLTSGVYNEQFF	TGTGCCAGCAGCCTGACTAGTGGGGTTTACAATGAGCAGTTCTTC
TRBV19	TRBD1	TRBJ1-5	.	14	CATDRGGRNQPQHF	TGTGCCACCGACAGGGGGGGGCGCAATCAGCCCCAGCATTTT
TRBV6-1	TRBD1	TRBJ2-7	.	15	CASSHRDRVSYEQYF	TGTGCCAGCAGTCACCGGGACAGGGTCTCTTACGAGCAGTACTTC
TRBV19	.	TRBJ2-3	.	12	CASSIVKDTQYF	TGTGCCAGTAGTATAGTAAAGGATACGCAGTATTTT
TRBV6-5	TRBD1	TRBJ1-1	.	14	CASSYAGTVTEAFF	TGTGCCAGCAGTTACGCCGGGACAGTTACTGAAGCTTTCTTT
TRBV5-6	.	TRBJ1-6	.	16	CASSLRGGPLRSPLHF	TGTGCCAGCAGCTTGAGGGGGGGCCCTCTGCGGTCACCCCTCCACTTT
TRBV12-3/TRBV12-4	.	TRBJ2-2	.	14	CASSLISGPGELFF	TGTGCCAGCAGTTTGATCTCAGGGCCCGGGGAGCTGTTTTTT
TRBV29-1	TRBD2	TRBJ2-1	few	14	CSVGSSSGYNEQFF	TGCAGCGTTGGTTCGTCTAGCGGGTACAATGAGCAGTTCTTC
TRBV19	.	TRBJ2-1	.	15	CASITQGLRDNEQFF	TGTGCCAGTATTACTCAAGGCCTCAGGGACAATGAGCAGTTCTTC
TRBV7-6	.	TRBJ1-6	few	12	CASSHRDSPLHF	TGTGCCAGCAGCCACAGGGACTCACCCCTCCACTTT
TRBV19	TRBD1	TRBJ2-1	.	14	CASSSHRGYNEQFF	TGTGCCAGTAGTAGTCACAGGGGTTACAATGAGCAGTTCTTC
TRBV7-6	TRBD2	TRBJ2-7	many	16	CASSLARTSGGYEQYF	TGTGCCAGCAGCTTAGCCCGGACTAGCGGGGGCTACGAGCAGTACTTC
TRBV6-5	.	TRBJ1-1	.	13	CATIGDSNTEAFF	TGTGCCACTATCGGAGACAGTAACACTGAAGCTTTCTTT
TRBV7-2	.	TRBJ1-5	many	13	CASSRQRNQPQHF	TGTGCCAGCAGCCGACAGCGCAATCAGCCCCAGCATTTT
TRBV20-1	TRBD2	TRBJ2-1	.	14	CSAAGLREGNEQFF	TGCAGTGCTGCGGGACTAAGGGAGGGAAATGAGCAGTTCTTC
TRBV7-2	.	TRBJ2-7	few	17	CASSFQTSSWGTYEQYF	TGTGCCAGCAGCTTCCAGACTAGTTCTTGGGGTACCTACGAGCAGTACTTC
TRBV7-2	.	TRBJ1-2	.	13	CASSLVQGHGYTF	TGTGCCAGCAGCTTAGTGCAGGGCCATGGCTACACCTTC
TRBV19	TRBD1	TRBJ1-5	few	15	CASSIGTGPDQPQHF	TGTGCCAGTAGTATAGGGACAGGCCCGGATCAGCCCCAGCATTTT
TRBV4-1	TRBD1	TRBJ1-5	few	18	CASSQGAGTDYSNQPQHF	TGCGCCAGCAGCCAAGGAGCCGGGACAGATTATAGCAATCAGCCCCAGCATTTT
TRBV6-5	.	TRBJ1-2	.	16	CASSYSGANRVRGYTF	TGTGCCAGCAGTTACTCGGGGGCCAACAGGGTTCGTGGCTACACCTTC
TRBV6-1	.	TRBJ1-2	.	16	CASSEYGTDGNYVYTF	TGTGCCAGCAGTGAATATGGGACGGATGGGAACTATGTCTACACATTC
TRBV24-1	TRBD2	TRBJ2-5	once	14	CATRSGGAQETQYF	TGTGCCACCCGTAGCGGGGGGGCTCAAGAGACCCAGTACTTC
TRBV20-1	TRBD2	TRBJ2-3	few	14	CSARVAGVADTQYF	TGCAGTGCTAGAGTGGCGGGGGTAGCAGATACGCAGTATTTT
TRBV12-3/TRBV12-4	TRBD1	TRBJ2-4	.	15	CASGRDRDFENIQYF	TGTGCCAGCGGGCGGGACAGGGATTTTGAAAACATTCAGTACTTC
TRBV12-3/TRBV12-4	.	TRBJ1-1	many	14	CASSLLSLNTEAFF	TGTGCCAGCAGTTTATTATCTCTGAACACTGAAGCTTTCTTT
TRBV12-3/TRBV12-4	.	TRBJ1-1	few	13	CASSTGLSTEAFF	TGTGCCAGCAGTACGGGACTGAGCACTGAAGCTTTCTTT
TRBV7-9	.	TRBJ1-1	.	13	CASSLATGLSAFF	TGTGCCAGCAGCTTAGCAACTGGATTGTCCGCTTTCTTT
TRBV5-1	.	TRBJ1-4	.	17	CASSLTGFSFDVEKLFF	TGCGCCAGCAGCTTGACCGGTTTTTCCTTCGACGTTGAAAAACTGTTTTTT
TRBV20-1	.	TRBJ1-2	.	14	CSARDRTANYGYTF	TGCAGTGCTAGAGATCGTACAGCTAACTATGGCTACACCTTC
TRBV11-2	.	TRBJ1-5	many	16	CASSLGGGLGNQPQHF	TGTGCCAGCAGCTTGGGGGGAGGTCTGGGCAATCAGCCCCAGCATTTT
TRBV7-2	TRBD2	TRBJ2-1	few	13	CASSSLTSHEQFF	TGTGCCAGCAGCTCCTTGACTAGCCATGAGCAGTTCTTC
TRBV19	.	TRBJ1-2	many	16	CASSIYPSAPNYGYTF	TGTGCCAGTAGTATATACCCGTCGGCGCCTAACTATGGCTACACCTTC